The 21 T cell receptor beta chains given below trace back to one sample, sequenced in a study of T cells in Graves' hyperthyroidism and ophthalmopathy. Template material for amplifying TCR beta CDR3 regions consisted of RNA transcripts. TCR CDR3 underwent first-round RT-PCR with the HTBI primer set. TCRdb called the multiplex PCR reads again in MiXCR, with one record for every CDR3 protein. Among about 570,000 distinct CDR3 sequences listed, about 45% were seen once. The sequenced material came from peripheral blood or thyroid tissue (not recorded which). These receptor sequences come from an adult woman with Graves' disease, either hyperthyroidism or ophthalmopathy (not recorded which).

The rearrangement uses TRBV9 and TRBJ1-5; possibly TRBD1 for D (5 bases). The V end lost 2 bases, the J end lost 4 bases, and 13 bases lay between the germline ends. Germline V gene sequence: CDR1 SGDLS, CDR2 YYNGEE. The CDR3 covers 15 residues. This chain's CDR3 is CASSVFGAGNQPQHF. CDR3 in DNA: TGTGCCAGCAGCGTTTTCGGGGCAGGGAATCAGCCCCAGCATTTT.

The J gene is TRBJ1-6, the V gene TRBV20-1; tentative D call: TRBD1 (6 bases). Deletions cut 2 bases from V and 8 bases from J, with 16 bases between. The CDR3 sequence is 15 residues long. CDR1 is DFQATT, CDR2 SNEGSKA, per germline (reference sequence). The CDR3 DNA is TGCAGTGCTAGATCCCAAGGACAGAAAGATTCACCCCTCCACTTT. Translated: CSARSQGQKDSPLHF.

This clonotype was seen more than once but under ten times. The junction does not match germline at one end; this may be a read error. V and J are TRBV19 and TRBJ2-6; 7 nucleotides line up with TRBD1. The CDR3 contains 10 residues. Per germline, CDR1 LNHDA and CDR2 SQIVND (reference sequence). CDR3 protein: CASSTGTVAF. CDR3 sequence (DNA): TGTGCCAGTAGTACGGGGACAGTGGCTTTC.

This clonotype has at least ten counts. The chain is built from TRBV29-1 and TRBJ1-1, with D maybe TRBD1 (5 bases). Germline CDR1 reads SQVTM; CDR2 reads ANQGSEA. The CDR3 contains 12 residues. V was shortened by 7 bases and J by 4 bases, with 13 bases between the two germline ends. CDR3 residues: CSGAGTSTEAFF. The CDR3 DNA is TGCAGCGGCGCAGGGACGAGCACTGAAGCTTTCTTT.

This clonotype was seen at least ten times. This rearrangement joins TRBV3-1 to TRBJ1-1, with no clear D. V was trimmed by 1 base and J by 1 base, leaving 10 bases between them. CDR1 is LGHDT and CDR2 is YNNKEL in the germline V gene (reference sequence). This CDR3 spans 15 amino acids. This chain's CDR3 is CASSQVGVGNTEAFF. CDR3 nucleotides: TGTGCCAGCAGCCAAGTGGGTGTGGGGAACACTGAAGCTTTCTTT.

This clonotype has a count of ten or more. The chain recombines TRBV11-2 with TRBJ1-4; weak D call: TRBD1 (6 bases). Trimming took off 4 bases at V and 8 bases at J, with 20 bases between the two ends. The germline gives CDR1 SGHAT, CDR2 FQNNGV. The CDR3 is 16 amino acids. The CDR3 DNA reads TGTGCCAGCAGCTCCGCTACAGGGTCATCTAGGGAAAAACTGTTTTTT. Protein: CASSSATGSSREKLFF.

This clonotype was counted ten times or more. This rearrangement joins TRBV10-3 to TRBJ2-5; 7 nucleotides line up with TRBD1. Germline V gives CDR1 ENHRY, CDR2 SYGVKD. The CDR3 extends over 14 amino acids. The V segment lost 7 bases and the J segment 2 bases; nucleotides outside the gene matches: 7. CDR3 DNA: TGTGCCATCACCGCAGGACAGGAACAAGAGACCCAGTACTTC. As protein: CAITAGQEQETQYF.

This clonotype was seen repeatedly, ten times or more. The chain carries TRBV2 and TRBJ1-2, with D possibly matching TRBD1 (5 bases). V lost 6 bases and J lost 3, with 11 bases in between. From germline, CDR1 is SNHLY and CDR2 FYNNEI. The CDR3 is made up of 13 amino acids. DNA for the CDR3: TGTGCCAGCAGACGGGACCCTGACTATGGCTACACCTTC. This codes for CASRRDPDYGYTF.

J is TRBJ1-1 and V is TRBV29-1; D unclear. The CDR3 has 13 amino acids. V was clipped by 4 bases and J by 3 bases, with 12 bases between them. Germline loops: CDR1 SQVTM, CDR2 ANQGSEA. CDR3 in amino acids: CSVVGAGDTEAFF. CDR3 in DNA: TGCAGCGTTGTTGGAGCGGGAGACACTGAAGCTTTCTTT.

Comments on this clonotype: Because the CDR3 is missing its conserved closing phenylalanine or tryptophan, this is likely a read error. Because the CDR3's place on the DNA is in doubt, the DNA is left out and the CDR3 is given as listed by TCRdb. The gene calls are TRBV7-2 and TRBJ1-1. The CDR3 extends over 13 residues, inclusive of both ends. Germline V gene lookup returns CDR1 SGHTA and CDR2 FQGNSA. CDR3 residues: CASSLSGEQGANY.

Many counts were recorded for this clonotype. V usage is TRBV7-9 and J usage is TRBJ1-5; possibly TRBD1 for D (5 bases). From germline, CDR1 is SEHNR and CDR2 FQNEAQ (reference sequence). CDR3 length equals 15 residues. The ends were cut back, 1 base at V and 2 bases at J, with 9 bases in the middle. The CDR3 sequence: CASSLGQYGNQPQHF. DNA for the CDR3: TGTGCCAGCAGCTTAGGACAGTACGGCAATCAGCCCCAGCATTTT.

In this sample, this clonotype turned up many times. The rearrangement joins TRBV7-9 to TRBJ2-5; D not certain. The CDR3 contains 13 residues. CDR1 is SEHNR and CDR2 is FQNEAQ in the germline V gene (reference sequence). Trimming removed 0 bases at V and 9 bases at J, with 11 bases between. DNA for the CDR3: TGTGCCAGCAGCTTAGCCCGGTTCCCGGCCCAGTACTTC. This translates into CASSLARFPAQYF. Full variable domain (missing parts from reference TRBV7-9 and TRBJ2-5): DTGVSQNPRHKITKRGQNVTFRCDPISEHNRLYWYRQTLGQGPEFLTYFQNEAQLEKSRLLSDRFSAERPKGSFSTLEIQRTEQGDSAMYLCASSLARFPAQYFGPGTRLLVL.

A few counts support this clonotype. V is TRBV10-3 and J is TRBJ1-5; the D gene is possibly TRBD1 (5 bases). The CDR3 covers 15 residues. Germline CDR1 is ENHRY and CDR2 is SYGVKD. V shed 3 bases and J shed 6 bases, with 15 bases lying between them. The CDR3 nucleotides are TGTGCCATCAGTGAAGGGCAGGGAATCGGTCAGCCCCAGCATTTT. Protein product: CAISEGQGIGQPQHF.

This clonotype was recorded a few times. The chain couples TRBV7-8 to TRBJ2-7; D possibly corresponds to TRBD1 (5 bases). Germline assignment: CDR1 SGHVS and CDR2 FQNEAQ. V was shortened by 10 bases and J by 1 base, with 17 bases between the two germline ends. CDR3 length equals 14 residues. The CDR3 reads CATSNDSRSYEQYF. The CDR3 DNA follows: TGTGCCACCTCCAATGACAGTCGATCCTACGAGCAGTACTTC.

The chain employs TRBV7-2 and TRBJ2-5; TRBD2 matches 12 bases. Germline CDR1 and CDR2: SGHTA and FQGNSA. V was clipped by 0 bases and J by 4 bases; unmatched bases: 6. The CDR3 length is 17 residues. CDR3 nucleotide sequence: TGTGCCAGCAGCTTAGCGACTAGCGGGAGCTTCTTAGAGACCCAGTACTTC. As protein: CASSLATSGSFLETQYF. Variable domain in full (rest from reference TRBV7-2 and TRBJ2-5): GAGVSQSPSNKVTEKGKDVELRCDPISGHTALYWYRQSLGQGLEFLIYFQGNSAPDKSGLPSDRFSAERTGGSVSTLTIQRTQQEDSAVYLCASSLATSGSFLETQYFGPGTRLLVL.

The chain joins TRBV27 to TRBJ1-5, with 7 bases aligning to TRBD1. The germline gives CDR1 MNHEY, CDR2 SMNVEV (reference sequence). This CDR3 contains 13 residues. V lost 8 bases and J lost 6; bases outside the gene matches: 7. The CDR3 sequence: CASGDREGQPQHF. CDR3 DNA: TGTGCCAGCGGAGACAGGGAGGGTCAGCCCCAGCATTTT.

This clonotype was counted at least ten times. The chain has TRBV7-8 and TRBJ2-7; 10 bases align to TRBD1. Germline assignment: CDR1 SGHVS and CDR2 FQNEAQ. V was clipped by 4 bases and J by 1 base; unmatched bases: 7. This CDR3 region has 16 residues. The CDR3 here is CASSSRRDRGSYEQYF. As DNA, the CDR3 is TGTGCCAGCAGCTCGAGGAGGGACAGGGGTTCCTACGAGCAGTACTTC.

This clonotype was counted at least ten times. This chain uses TRBV6-5 with TRBJ2-5, with D possibly TRBD2 on 6 matching bases. Germline loops: CDR1 MNHEY, CDR2 SVGAGI. CDR3 length: 15 residues. V was trimmed by 5 bases and J by 5 bases, leaving 18 bases between them. The CDR3 protein is CASSTGTYRPETQYF. The CDR3 nucleotides are TGTGCCAGCAGTACCGGGACTTACAGACCGGAGACCCAGTACTTC.

The chain employs TRBV25-1 and TRBJ1-2, with TRBD1 matching 8 bases. CDR3 length: 17 amino acids. CDR1 is MGHDK and CDR2 is SYGVNS in the germline V gene. V dropped 7 bases and J dropped 4; count of bases not matched to a gene: 17. CDR3 DNA sequence: TGTGCCAGCAAGAATGGTCAGGGGGCGACCTCGTCCTATGGCTACACCTTC. It codes for CASKNGQGATSSYGYTF.

This clonotype was observed many times. The chain joins TRBV7-2 to TRBJ1-6; 7 nucleotides align to TRBD1. The germline CDR1 and CDR2 sequences are SGHTA and FQGNSA. With V trimmed by 4 bases and J by 10 bases, 10 bases remained unmatched. The CDR3 totals 15 residues. The CDR3 DNA reads TGTGCCAGCAGCTCGAACGGACAGGATGGATCACCCCTCCACTTT. Protein: CASSSNGQDGSPLHF.

The rearrangement links TRBV12-3 or TRBV12-4 to TRBJ1-2, with 11 bases lining up with TRBD1. V lost 6 bases, J lost 3 bases, and 3 bases stayed unmatched. The CDR3 extends over 14 amino acids. CDR3: CASRTGQGDYGYTF. CDR3 DNA sequence: TGTGCCAGCAGGACGGGACAGGGGGACTATGGCTACACCTTC.